This record concerns one T cell receptor (beta chain) sequence. A few counts support this clonotype. Its antigen is unknown. No much larger clonotype is one base removed from it; base qualities were not supplied. The data stem from a study of T-cell reconstitution after alpha-beta-depleted transplantation in children (dated by TCRdb to 2015 to 2016). The study in broad terms: Using TCR repertoire profiling, the study quantitatively followed how T-cell immune reconstitution unfolded in children after TCRalphabeta/CD19-depleted allogeneic hematopoietic cell transplantation.

The library was made by PCR. The listed sequencing device is Illumina HiSeq 2500. TCR libraries were prepared with molecular barcoding, using unique molecular identifiers to normalize TCRbeta repertoire quantification. TCRdb redid the processing of the public reads, applying fastp at Q25 and MiXCR, and retained in-frame beta chains. Rows with one shared CDR3 protein collapse into an entry with the most common genes and DNA. The sample table lists hundreds of thousands of distinct CDR3 sequences, approximately 17% of them with a count of one. The top ten hold approximately 1% of the sample. CDR1 and CDR2 are read off the germline V gene as MRHNA and SNTAGT. Trimming takes 6 bases off V and 9 bases off J; junction bases not matched to a gene: 5. CDR3 length: 14 amino acids, cysteine to phenylalanine. Only the CDR3 region is kept as DNA, spanning 42 bases read in frame from base 1.

This specimen consisted of PBMCs from the stem cell graft donor, obtained from the stem cell graft. In this chain, TRBV6-4 is recombined with TRBJ1-6, with 10 bases matching TRBD1. The clonotype originates from a human donor who donated a stem cell graft to a child with acute myeloid leukemia. The nucleotide sequence is given as TGTGCCAGCAGGGGACAGGGGAACGGTTCACCCCTCCACTTT. This translates into CASRGQGNGSPLHF.